The sequence of this T cell receptor (beta chain) was determined in a study of Graves' ophthalmopathy and Graves' hyperthyroidism. The study, taken as a whole, reports: Discriminating ophthalmopathy from stable hyperthyroidism, a 13-signature model attained a sensitivity of 85% to 90% and a specificity of about 83%.

Amplifying from RNA transcripts, the study obtained TCR beta CDR3 regions. Second-round multiplex PCR came after first-round RT-PCR with HTBI primers. MiXCR, applied by TCRdb to the multiplex PCR reads, yields one record per CDR3 protein. The table shows hundreds of thousands of distinct CDR3 sequences, with 22% occurring only once. The authors diagnosed from clinical symptoms, serum thyroxine, TRAb, thyroid ultrasound and orbital computed tomography. This clonotype was counted many times. Its specificity is unknown. The junction departs from germline at one end; a sequencing error may be responsible. The CDR3 contains 16 residues. Germline V gene sequence: CDR1 SGHRS, CDR2 YFSETQ.

The receptor was isolated from a woman between 18 and 30 years old with stable Graves' hyperthyroidism. Some clones in this sample may be carry-over from other donors' samples. The sequenced material came from peripheral blood. V is TRBV5-1 and J is TRBJ1-1; TRBD1 might be the D (6 bases). This chain's CDR3 is CASSFRGVGLNTEASF. Here the CDR3 DNA reads TGCGCCAGCAGCTTTAGGGGGGTCGGCTTGAACACTGAAGCTTCCTTT.